This T cell receptor beta chain was recorded in a study of radiotherapy plus CTLA-4 blockade in lung cancer. At the level of the study: Across the patients, objective responses occurred in more than 15%, and disease control in roughly 31%.

This CDR3 has 13 amino acids. CDR1 and CDR2 from the germline V gene are SQVTM and ANQGSEA. About this clone itself: Its antigen is not known.

Assay used: immunoSEQ multiplex PCR; TCRdb lists only in-frame clones, some missing. The table lists about 72,000 clones, roughly 80% of them singletons. Whole-study results and caveats: Radiotherapy plus ipilimumab was followed by expansion in blood of tumor-derived TCR clones.

The sequences come from peripheral blood, collected from a patient treated with radiotherapy plus ipilimumab. The chain employs TRBV29-1 and TRBJ2-1; TRBD2 agrees at 9 bases. The TCR comes from a human donor with non-small cell lung cancer who had a complete response to radiotherapy plus ipilimumab. The CDR3 region has the DNA TGCAGTTATCAGCGGGAGGCTTACAATGAGCAGTTCTTC. Amino acids: CSYQREAYNEQFF.